The 21 T cell receptor beta chains given below trace back to one sample, sequenced in a study of Graves' ophthalmopathy and Graves' hyperthyroidism. The sequenced template was RNA, covering the TCR beta CDR3 region. HTBI primers were used in a first-round RT-PCR, which preceded a second-round multiplex PCR. TCRdb re-derived calls from the multiplex PCR reads in MiXCR, one entry per CDR3 protein. This table has fewer than 400,000 distinct CDR3 sequences, around 18% appearing once. Sequences were obtained from peripheral blood. The receptors shown here come from a woman under 30 with Graves' ophthalmopathy.

The V and J genes are TRBV20-1 and TRBJ2-2; 11 positions match TRBD2. The CDR3 is 16 amino acids. Germline trimming cut 0 bases from V and 3 bases from J; bases unmatched to any gene: 3. From germline, CDR1 is DFQATT and CDR2 SNEGSKA (reference sequence). CDR3 loop: CSARDQLAGDTGELFF. As DNA, the CDR3 is TGCAGTGCTAGAGATCAACTAGCGGGAGACACCGGGGAGCTGTTTTTT.

The table lists this clonotype with a count of one. V is TRBV20-1 and J is TRBJ1-5, with D perhaps TRBD1 (6 bases). The CDR3 covers 15 residues. Germline V lookup: CDR1 DFQATT, CDR2 SNEGSKA (reference sequence). V was pared by 3 bases and J by 4 bases, with 16 bases between. Here the CDR3 reads CSAREGQTTNQPQHF. The CDR3 DNA sequence: TGCAGTGCTAGGGAAGGACAGACTACAAATCAGCCCCAGCATTTT.

This clonotype occurred many times. DNA of the CDR3: TGTGCCAGCAGTGAACAGGGGACCGGGGAGCTGTTTTTT. Translated: CASSEQGTGELFF. V is TRBV2 and J is TRBJ2-2; the D gene is possibly TRBD1 (6 bases). CDR1 is SNHLY and CDR2 is FYNNEI in the germline V gene. V lost 2 bases to trimming and J lost 5 bases, with 6 bases between them. The CDR3 totals 13 residues.

This sequence joins TRBV14 and TRBJ1-5; D remains unclear. Germline CDR1 reads SGHDN; CDR2 reads FVKESK. CDR3 length: 13 residues. Trimming stripped 2 bases from V and 9 bases from J, with 11 bases between. CDR3 loop: CASSQSPRAPQHF. CDR3 in DNA: TGTGCCAGCAGCCAAAGTCCGAGGGCGCCCCAGCATTTT.

This clonotype has ten or more counts. The chain combines TRBV12-3 or TRBV12-4 with TRBJ1-1; 7 positions match TRBD1. The trim removed 5 bases at V and 3 bases at J, leaving 6 bases unmatched. This CDR3 comprises 14 residues. The CDR3, as DNA: TGTGCCAGCAGTCCGTCAGGGGGAGACACTGAAGCTTTCTTT. Translation gives CASSPSGGDTEAFF.

The chain employs TRBV6-2 or TRBV6-3 and TRBJ1-2; D call uncertain. Trimming shortened V by 2 bases and J by 0 bases, and 4 bases separated the two germline ends. The germline V gene has CDR1 MNHEY and CDR2 SVGEGT. The CDR3 is 13 amino acids. The CDR3 sequence is CASSYISNYGYTF. CDR3 sequence (DNA): TGTGCCAGCAGTTACATCTCTAACTATGGCTACACCTTC.

This clonotype was recorded many times. The chain couples TRBV7-2 to TRBJ2-5; either TRBD1 or TRBD2 may fit D (5 bases each). V lost 1 base, J lost 14 bases, and 11 bases lay in between. The germline gives CDR1 SGHTA, CDR2 FQGNSA. There are 11 residues in the CDR3. The DNA of the CDR3 is TGTGCCAGCAGCTTAGAGTGGGACCTTTACTTC. This translates into CASSLEWDLYF.

This chain connects TRBV12-3 or TRBV12-4 to TRBJ2-4; the match to TRBD1 covers 10 bases. V trimming: 5 bases; J trimming: 8 bases; junction bases outside the gene matches: 9. The CDR3 extends over 15 amino acids. DNA of the CDR3: TGTGCCAGCAGTCCAAACCCTGGACAGGGGGACATTCAGTACTTC. It yields the protein CASSPNPGQGDIQYF.

With respect to this clonotype: This may arise from a read error, as a much more abundant clone is one base away. Here the CDR3 omits its conserved ending phenylalanine or tryptophan, so a read error is the likely source. This chain joins TRBV5-5 and TRBJ2-7, with D maybe TRBD1 (6 bases). Germline V gene sequence: CDR1 SGHKS, CDR2 YYEKEE (reference sequence). Trimming took off 1 base at V and 2 bases at J, with 13 bases between the two ends. The CDR3 runs to 15 residues. In nucleotides, the CDR3 is TGTGCCAGCAGCTTGCAGGGGATACATACCTACGAGCAGTACTCC. It is translated as CASSLQGIHTYEQYS.

This clonotype came up many times. The chain employs TRBV10-2 and TRBJ2-7; TRBD2 matches at 9 bases. V trimming: 6 bases; J trimming: 5 bases; junction bases outside the gene matches: 14. Germline CDR1 is WSHSY and CDR2 is SAAADI. The CDR3 contains 16 residues. CDR3 nucleotides: TGCGCCAGCAGCTCCAACCTGGGACTAGCCGACGACGAGCAGTACTTC. Residues: CASSSNLGLADDEQYF.

This clonotype was recorded at least ten times. Given a much more abundant clone one base away, this may be a read error. The chain joins TRBV6-1 to TRBJ2-7; TRBD2 agrees at 7 bases. The germline CDR1 and CDR2 sequences are MNHNS and SASEGT. With V trimmed by 7 bases and J by 0 bases, 12 bases remained unmatched. CDR3 size: 16 residues. CDR3 loop: CASKIGSGEGSYEQYF. CDR3 in DNA: TGTGCCAGCAAGATCGGATCGGGGGAGGGCTCCTACGAGCAGTACTTC.

This clonotype was recorded at least ten times. This chain links TRBV20-1 with TRBJ1-1; 7 bases line up with TRBD1. With V trimmed by 7 bases and J by 0 bases, 8 bases remained unmatched. This CDR3 region has 14 residues. Germline-derived CDR1 and CDR2 are DFQATT and SNEGSKA (reference sequence). CDR3 in DNA: TGCAGTGGTGCGGGACAGCTTATGAACACTGAAGCTTTCTTT. It translates to CSGAGQLMNTEAFF.

This clonotype came up many times. The chain combines TRBV28 with TRBJ1-2, with 8 bases that match TRBD1. J lost 4 bases, V lost 3 bases, and 7 bases had no gene match. The germline CDR1 and CDR2 sequences are MDHEN and SYDVKM. The CDR3 sequence is 15 residues long. As DNA, the CDR3 is TGTGCCAGCAGTTTGACCAGGGGGCGCGCCTATGGCTACACCTTC. Translated, it gives CASSLTRGRAYGYTF.

This clonotype occurred many times. The chain recombines TRBV6-5 with TRBJ2-2, with D possibly being TRBD1 (6 bases). Trimming took 6 bases from V and 3 from J, leaving 14 bases between them. Germline V gives CDR1 MNHEY, CDR2 SVGAGI. This CDR3 has 15 amino acids. The CDR3 region has the DNA TGTGCCAGCAGATACAGGGAGTTGGACACCGGGGAGCTGTTTTTT. This gives the protein CASRYRELDTGELFF.

This clonotype was counted many times. The chain is built from TRBV28 and TRBJ1-2; D not certain. This CDR3 has 12 amino acids. Trimming stripped 4 bases from V and 4 bases from J, with 7 bases between. The germline CDR1 and CDR2 sequences are MDHEN and SYDVKM. The CDR3 DNA reads TGTGCCAGCAGTTCCTTGGGCTATGGCTACACCTTC. It translates to CASSSLGYGYTF.

This clonotype showed up just a few times. V and J are TRBV18 and TRBJ2-4; D is ambiguous. The CDR3 is made up of 13 amino acids. Germline V gene data show CDR1 as KGHSH and CDR2 as LQKENI. The V end lost 3 bases, the J end lost 4 bases, and 7 bases lay between the germline ends. As DNA, the CDR3 is TGTGCCAGCTCACCCGATGTAAAAAACATTCAGTACTTC. The encoded protein is CASSPDVKNIQYF.

The chain joins TRBV11-2 to TRBJ2-7; a possible D gene is TRBD1 (5 bases). V dropped 1 base and J dropped 6 bases, with 13 bases sitting between them. Germline loops: CDR1 SGHAT, CDR2 FQNNGV. The length of the CDR3 is 14 residues. CDR3 sequence: CASSLVRDRSEQYF. In DNA form, the CDR3 reads TGTGCCAGCAGCTTAGTCAGGGATCGTAGCGAGCAGTACTTC.

This clonotype was seen repeatedly, ten times or more. V is TRBV19 and J is TRBJ1-1, with 7 nucleotides matching TRBD1. V lost 8 bases, J lost 1 base, and 13 bases stayed unmatched. Germline-derived CDR1 and CDR2 are LNHDA and SQIVND (reference sequence). This CDR3 spans 16 amino acids. Here the CDR3 reads CASSAPGQRTNTEAFF. The CDR3 nucleotides read TGTGCCAGTTCCGCTCCGGGACAGCGGACGAACACTGAAGCTTTCTTT.

This chain uses TRBV6-2 or TRBV6-3 with TRBJ1-2, with TRBD1 identical over 9 bases. CDR3 length equals 18 residues. V trimming: 0 bases; J trimming: 0 bases; junction bases outside the gene matches: 8. In germline, CDR1 is MNHEY, CDR2 SVGEGT. CDR3 bases: TGTGCCAGCAGTTACTCGGACAGGGGCCTTTTCACTAACTATGGCTACACCTTC. Its translation is CASSYSDRGLFTNYGYTF.

This clonotype was counted a few times. V usage is TRBV6-5 and J usage is TRBJ1-1; D is unresolved. CDR1 MNHEY and CDR2 SVGAGI come from the germline V gene. The CDR3 has 12 residues. Trimming left V 8 bases short and J 0 bases short, with 7 bases between. Here the CDR3 reads CASVGLNTEAFF. DNA for the CDR3: TGTGCCAGCGTTGGCTTGAACACTGAAGCTTTCTTT.

About this clonotype itself: At one end, the junction sequence differs from germline, possibly due to a read error. This chain joins TRBV6-1 and TRBJ2-7; 7 bases fit TRBD2. Germline CDR1 reads MNHNS; CDR2 reads SASEGT. This CDR3 has 14 residues. CDR3 residues: CAISGDYSNYEQYF. The CDR3 coding sequence is TGTGCCATCAGTGGGGACTATTCCAACTACGAGCAGTACTTC.